This T cell receptor (beta chain) was obtained from a study of T cell responses to AZD1222 COVID-19 vaccine. Study-level findings and limits: Breadth and depth of Spike-specific TCRs rose after two AZD1222 doses. Donors were largely white British and mainly female; clonal diversity was possibly underestimated.

As concerns this clone: Antigen specificity is unknown.

Germline CDR1 reads SGHRS; CDR2 reads YFSETQ. V was cut by 5 bases and J by 10 bases, with 12 bases left in between. The CDR3 has 11 amino acids. Sequenced by immunoSEQ multiplex PCR; TCRdb stores in-frame clones only, minus some. This repertoire shows under 200,000 clones, roughly 91% found once; its top ten account for roughly a quarter. Sequencing was performed on peripheral blood, taken 28 days after the second AZD1222 dose. V is TRBV5-1 and J is TRBJ1-1, with D unresolved. This TCR derives from an adult who received the AZD1222 COVID-19 vaccine. The CDR3 sequence: CASRSGVGAFF. CDR3 in DNA: TGCGCCAGCAGATCAGGTGTTGGAGCTTTCTTT.